This passage covers 12 T cell receptor beta chains from one sample sequenced in a study of cytomegalovirus exposure and HLA in healthy donors. PCR used 60 Vbeta primers and 13 Jbeta primers. This table comes from immunoSEQ multiplex PCR, and its TCRdb copy is limited to in-frame clones, with some not included. The sample includes 120,000 or so clones, about 81% of them seen just once. The sample was PBMCs. Receptors originate from a man aged 40-55 years in good health and CMV-seronegative.

The chain carries TRBV29-1 and TRBJ2-3, with D perhaps TRBD1 (5 bases). Trimming removed 5 bases from V and 2 bases from J, with 14 bases in between. Germline lookup yields CDR1 SQVTM and CDR2 ANQGSEA. This CDR3 has 14 amino acids. The CDR3 protein is CSVSRGSHTDTQYF. The DNA for the CDR3 is TGCAGCGTTTCAAGGGGATCTCACACAGATACGCAGTATTTT.

The table lists this clone with a count of one. V usage is TRBV27 and J usage is TRBJ1-4; D unresolved. This CDR3 is built from 15 residues. Germline CDR1 reads MNHEY; CDR2 reads SMNVEV (reference sequence). The V end lost 6 bases, the J end lost 8 bases, and 19 bases lay between the germline ends. CDR3 protein: CASSPYAGVEEKLFF. CDR3 nucleotides: TGTGCCAGCAGCCCCTATGCGGGCGTAGAAGAAAAACTGTTTTTT.

V is TRBV7-2 and J is TRBJ1-4; 7 positions agree with TRBD1. Trimming at V came to 1 base and at J to 7 bases, leaving 6 bases not matched to a gene. CDR1 SGHTA and CDR2 FQGNSA come from the germline V gene. This CDR3 is 15 amino acids long. The CDR3 here is CASSLEGTATEKLFF. As DNA, the CDR3 is TGTGCCAGCAGCTTAGAGGGGACAGCTACTGAAAAACTGTTTTTT.

J is TRBJ2-3 and V is TRBV4-1, with a tentative D call TRBD1 (7 bases). V was trimmed by 0 bases and J by 1 base, leaving 11 bases between them. The germline CDR1 and CDR2 sequences are MGHRA and YSYEKL. The CDR3 runs to 16 residues. Here the CDR3 reads CASSQEGGQRTDTQYF. In nucleotides, the CDR3 is TGCGCCAGCAGCCAAGAGGGGGGACAGCGCACAGATACGCAGTATTTT.

The chain employs TRBV15 and TRBJ1-6, with D hard to call. There are 15 residues in the CDR3. Germline V gene lookup returns CDR1 LNHNV and CDR2 YYDKDF (reference sequence). Trimming shortened V by 0 bases and J by 10 bases, and 13 bases separated the two germline ends. The CDR3, as DNA: TGTGCCACCAGCAGAGATAACCGGGCGGGATCACCCCTCCACTTT. Encoded protein: CATSRDNRAGSPLHF.

This chain connects TRBV27 to TRBJ1-2, with 8 bases fitting TRBD1. CDR3 size: 12 residues. Trimming cost V 8 bases and J 7 bases; bases outside gene matches: 6. Germline CDR1 and CDR2: MNHEY and SMNVEV (reference sequence). The CDR3 loop is CASATGGSGYTF. CDR3 in DNA: TGTGCCAGCGCCACAGGGGGAAGTGGCTACACCTTC.

The J gene is TRBJ2-7, the V gene TRBV7-9; 9 bases are a match to TRBD2. J lost 2 bases, V lost 10 bases, and 3 bases had no gene match. The CDR3 length is 12 residues. The V gene's germline CDR1 is SEHNR and CDR2 FQNEAQ (reference sequence). The CDR3, as DNA: TGTGCCACGACTAGCGGACCCTACGAGCAGTACTTC. Translating gives CATTSGPYEQYF.

In this sample, this clone turned up a few times. The rearrangement uses TRBV9 and TRBJ2-3; 7 bases agree with TRBD1. The germline gives CDR1 SGDLS, CDR2 YYNGEE. This CDR3 contains 15 residues. Germline trimming cut 3 bases from V and 4 bases from J; bases unmatched to any gene: 8. CDR3 in amino acids: CASSAGTATPDTQYF. The CDR3 DNA sequence: TGTGCCAGCAGCGCCGGGACAGCTACCCCAGATACGCAGTATTTT.

V usage is TRBV11-3 and J usage is TRBJ2-2; the D is unclear. There are 14 residues in the CDR3. The germline gives CDR1 SGHNT, CDR2 YENEEA. The germline V and J ends were trimmed by 1 base and 4 bases, with 7 bases remaining between them. This chain's CDR3 is CASSLGPSTGELFF. The CDR3 DNA reads as TGTGCCAGCAGCTTAGGTCCTTCCACCGGGGAGCTGTTTTTT.

V gene TRBV19 combines with J gene TRBJ1-3; D not certain. Trimming left V 11 bases short and J 0 bases short, with 8 bases between. The CDR3 totals 12 residues. Germline V lookup: CDR1 LNHDA, CDR2 SQIVND (reference sequence). The CDR3 nucleotides read TGTGCCGGACTGGACTCTGGAAACACCATATATTTT. Amino acids: CAGLDSGNTIYF.

This chain connects TRBV2 to TRBJ1-2; no clear D gene. Trimming pared 4 bases from V and 5 bases from J, leaving 8 bases between. Germline V lookup: CDR1 SNHLY, CDR2 FYNNEI. The CDR3 length is 12 residues. CDR3 coding DNA: TGTGCCAGCAGTGGGCAGAGGTATGGCTACACCTTC. Protein: CASSGQRYGYTF.

In this sample, this clone turned up once. The rearrangement uses TRBV6-6 and TRBJ1-5; a possible D gene is TRBD1 (5 bases). Germline V gene lookup returns CDR1 MNHNY and CDR2 SVGAGI (reference sequence). V lost 4 bases and J 9 bases, leaving 7 bases between the germline ends. This CDR3 region has 11 residues. CDR3 DNA: TGTGCCAGCAGTTTGGGGGGGCCCCAGCATTTT. As protein: CASSLGGPQHF.